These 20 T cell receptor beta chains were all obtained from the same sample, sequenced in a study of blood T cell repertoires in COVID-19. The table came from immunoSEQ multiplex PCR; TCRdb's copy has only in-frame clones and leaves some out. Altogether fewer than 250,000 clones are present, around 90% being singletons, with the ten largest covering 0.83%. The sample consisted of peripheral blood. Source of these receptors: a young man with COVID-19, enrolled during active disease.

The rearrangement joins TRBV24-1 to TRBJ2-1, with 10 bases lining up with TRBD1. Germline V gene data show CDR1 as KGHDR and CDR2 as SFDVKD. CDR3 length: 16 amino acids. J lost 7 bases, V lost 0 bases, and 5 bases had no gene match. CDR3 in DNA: TGTGCCACCAGTGATTTGCCGGGACAGGGGACGAATGAGCAGTTCTTC. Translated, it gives CATSDLPGQGTNEQFF.

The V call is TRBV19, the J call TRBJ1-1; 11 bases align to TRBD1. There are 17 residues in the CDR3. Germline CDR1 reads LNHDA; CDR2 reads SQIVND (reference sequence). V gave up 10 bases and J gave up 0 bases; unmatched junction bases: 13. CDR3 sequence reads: CATTEDRGLGMNTEAFF. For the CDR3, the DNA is TGTGCCACTACCGAGGACAGGGGGCTAGGAATGAACACTGAAGCTTTCTTT.

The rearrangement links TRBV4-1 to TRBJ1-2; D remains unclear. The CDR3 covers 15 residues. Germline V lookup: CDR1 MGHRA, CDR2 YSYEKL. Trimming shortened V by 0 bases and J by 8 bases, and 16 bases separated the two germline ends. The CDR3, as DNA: TGCGCCAGCAGCCAAGATTTGGGCAGGTCTCAGGGCTACACCTTC. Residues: CASSQDLGRSQGYTF.

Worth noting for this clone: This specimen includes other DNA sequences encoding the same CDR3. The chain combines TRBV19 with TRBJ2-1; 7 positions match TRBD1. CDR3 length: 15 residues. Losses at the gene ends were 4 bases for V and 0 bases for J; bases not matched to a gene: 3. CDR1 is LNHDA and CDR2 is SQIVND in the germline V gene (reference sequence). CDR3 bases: TGTGCCAGTAGTACGACAGGGAGCTCCTACAATGAGCAGTTCTTC. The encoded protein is CASSTTGSSYNEQFF.

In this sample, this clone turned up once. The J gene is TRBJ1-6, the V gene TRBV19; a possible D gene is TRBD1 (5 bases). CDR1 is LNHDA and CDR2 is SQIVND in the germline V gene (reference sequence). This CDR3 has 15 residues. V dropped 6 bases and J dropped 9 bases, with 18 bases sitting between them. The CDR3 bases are TGTGCCAGTAGCCCAGGACAACTCGAAGGTTCACCCCTCCACTTT. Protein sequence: CASSPGQLEGSPLHF.

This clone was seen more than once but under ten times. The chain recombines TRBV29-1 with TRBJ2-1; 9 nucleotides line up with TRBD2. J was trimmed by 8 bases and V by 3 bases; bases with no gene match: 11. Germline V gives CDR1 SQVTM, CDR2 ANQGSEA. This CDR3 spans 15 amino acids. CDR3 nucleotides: TGCAGCGTTGAGCTAGCGGGGACTACCCTACATGAGCAGTTCTTC. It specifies CSVELAGTTLHEQFF.

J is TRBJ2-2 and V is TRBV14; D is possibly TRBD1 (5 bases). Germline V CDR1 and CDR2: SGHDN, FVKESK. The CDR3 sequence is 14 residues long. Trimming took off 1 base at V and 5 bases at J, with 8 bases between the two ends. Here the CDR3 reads CASSQVQGTGELFF. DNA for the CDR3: TGTGCCAGCAGCCAAGTTCAGGGTACCGGGGAGCTGTTTTTT.

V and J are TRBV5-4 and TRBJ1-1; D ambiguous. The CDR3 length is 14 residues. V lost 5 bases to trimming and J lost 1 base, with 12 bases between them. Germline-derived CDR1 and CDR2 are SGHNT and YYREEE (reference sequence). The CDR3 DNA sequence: TGTGCCAGCAGGCCAGACATCCAGAACACTGAAGCTTTCTTT. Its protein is CASRPDIQNTEAFF.

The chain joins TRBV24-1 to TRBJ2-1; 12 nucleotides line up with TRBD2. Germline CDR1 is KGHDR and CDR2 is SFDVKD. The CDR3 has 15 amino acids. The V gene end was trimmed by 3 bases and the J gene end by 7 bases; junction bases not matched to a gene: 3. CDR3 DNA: TGTGCCACCAGTGATACCGGGACTAGCGGGAATGAGCAGTTCTTC. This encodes CATSDTGTSGNEQFF.

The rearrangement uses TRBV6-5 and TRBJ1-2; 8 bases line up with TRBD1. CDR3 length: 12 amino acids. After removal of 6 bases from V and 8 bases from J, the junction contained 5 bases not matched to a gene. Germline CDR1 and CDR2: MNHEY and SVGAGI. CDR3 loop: CASRTGEGGYTF. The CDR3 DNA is TGTGCCAGCAGGACAGGGGAAGGGGGCTACACCTTC.

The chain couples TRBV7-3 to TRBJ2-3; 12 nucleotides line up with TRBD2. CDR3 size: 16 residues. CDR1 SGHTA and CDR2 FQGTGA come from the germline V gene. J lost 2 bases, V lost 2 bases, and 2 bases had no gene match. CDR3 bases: TGTGCCAGCAGCTTACGGACTAGCGGGGTCACAGATACGCAGTATTTT. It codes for CASSLRTSGVTDTQYF.

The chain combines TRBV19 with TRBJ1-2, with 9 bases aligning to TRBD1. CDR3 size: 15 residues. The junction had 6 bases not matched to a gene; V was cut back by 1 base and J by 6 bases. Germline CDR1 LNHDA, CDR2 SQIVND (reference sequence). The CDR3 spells CASSIARQGDHGYTF. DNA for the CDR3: TGTGCCAGTAGTATAGCCCGACAGGGGGATCATGGCTACACCTTC.

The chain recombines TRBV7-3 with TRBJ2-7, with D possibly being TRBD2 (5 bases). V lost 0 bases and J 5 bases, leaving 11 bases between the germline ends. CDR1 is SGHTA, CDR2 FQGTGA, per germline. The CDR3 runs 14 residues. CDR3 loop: CASSLTGKRDEQYF. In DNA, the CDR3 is TGTGCCAGCAGCTTAACAGGGAAGAGGGACGAGCAGTACTTC.

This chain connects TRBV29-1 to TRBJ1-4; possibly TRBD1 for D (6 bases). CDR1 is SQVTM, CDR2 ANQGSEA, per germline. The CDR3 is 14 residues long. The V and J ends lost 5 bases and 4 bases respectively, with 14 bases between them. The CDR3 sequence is CSVSTGWGNEKLFF. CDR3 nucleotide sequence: TGCAGCGTTTCTACAGGGTGGGGTAATGAAAAACTGTTTTTT.

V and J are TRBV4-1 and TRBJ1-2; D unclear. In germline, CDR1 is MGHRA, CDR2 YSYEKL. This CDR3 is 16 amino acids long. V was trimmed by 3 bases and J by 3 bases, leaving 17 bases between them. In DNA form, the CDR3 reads TGCGCCAGCAGCCAGCCTCTTGAGGCGATCGACTATGGCTACACCTTC. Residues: CASSQPLEAIDYGYTF.

The CDR3 protein is CASSSALDRATEAFF. The DNA for the CDR3 is TGCGCCAGCAGCTCTGCCTTAGACAGGGCCACTGAAGCTTTCTTT. V and J are TRBV5-1 and TRBJ1-1; 7 bases fit TRBD1. The trim removed 3 bases at V and 4 bases at J, leaving 9 bases unmatched. This CDR3 is built from 15 residues. The germline V gene has CDR1 SGHRS and CDR2 YFSETQ.

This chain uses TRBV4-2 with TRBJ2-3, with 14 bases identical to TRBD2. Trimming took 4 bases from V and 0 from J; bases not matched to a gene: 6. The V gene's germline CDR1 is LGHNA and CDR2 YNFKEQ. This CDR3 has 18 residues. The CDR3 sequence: CASSLRTSGGTSTDTQYF. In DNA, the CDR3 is TGTGCCAGCAGCCTCCGGACTAGCGGGGGGACTAGCACAGATACGCAGTATTTT.

The CDR3 sequence: CASSQEEGDKAFF. The CDR3, as DNA: TGTGCCAGCAGCCAAGAAGAGGGGGACAAAGCTTTCTTT. The chain uses TRBV4-2 and TRBJ1-1; a possible D gene is TRBD1 (6 bases). Trimming stripped 0 bases from V and 9 bases from J, with 11 bases between. Germline V lookup: CDR1 LGHNA, CDR2 YNFKEQ. This CDR3 has 13 residues.

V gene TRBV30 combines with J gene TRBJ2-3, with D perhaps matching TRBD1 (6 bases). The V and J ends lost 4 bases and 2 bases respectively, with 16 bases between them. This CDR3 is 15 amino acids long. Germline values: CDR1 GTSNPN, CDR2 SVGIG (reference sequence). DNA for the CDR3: TGTGCCTGGAATAAAGGGGACATAGACACAGATACGCAGTATTTT. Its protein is CAWNKGDIDTDTQYF.

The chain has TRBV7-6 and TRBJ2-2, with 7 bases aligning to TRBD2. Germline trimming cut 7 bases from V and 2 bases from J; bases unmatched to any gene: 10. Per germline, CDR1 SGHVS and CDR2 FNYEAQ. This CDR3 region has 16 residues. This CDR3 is CASKNTGGGNTGELFF. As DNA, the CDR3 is TGTGCCAGCAAAAATACTGGCGGGGGAAACACCGGGGAGCTGTTTTTT.